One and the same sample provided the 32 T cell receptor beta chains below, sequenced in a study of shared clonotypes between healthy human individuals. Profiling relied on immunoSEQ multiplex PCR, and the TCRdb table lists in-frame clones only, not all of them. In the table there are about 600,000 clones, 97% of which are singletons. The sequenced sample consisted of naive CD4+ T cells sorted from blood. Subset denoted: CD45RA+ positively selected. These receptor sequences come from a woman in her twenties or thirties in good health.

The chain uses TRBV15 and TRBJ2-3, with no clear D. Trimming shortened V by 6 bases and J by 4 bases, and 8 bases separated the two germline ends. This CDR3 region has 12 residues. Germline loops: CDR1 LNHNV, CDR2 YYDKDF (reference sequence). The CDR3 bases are TGTGCCACCAGTATTCGCCCAGATACGCAGTATTTT. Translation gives CATSIRPDTQYF.

This CDR3 reads CASSPLREGYSGANVLTF. The DNA of the CDR3 is TGTGCCAGCTCACCACTCAGAGAAGGATACTCTGGGGCCAACGTCCTGACTTTC. V and J are TRBV18 and TRBJ2-6; D gene uncertain. V lost 1 base to trimming and J lost 0 bases, with 13 bases between them. The germline V gene has CDR1 KGHSH and CDR2 LQKENI. CDR3 size: 18 residues.

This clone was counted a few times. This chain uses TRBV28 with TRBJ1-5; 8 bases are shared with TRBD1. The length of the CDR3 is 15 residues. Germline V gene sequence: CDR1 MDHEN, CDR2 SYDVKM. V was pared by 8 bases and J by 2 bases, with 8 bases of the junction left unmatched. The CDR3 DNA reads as TGTGCCAGCCTTTCAGGGGGCGAGGGCAATCAGCCCCAGCATTTT. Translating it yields CASLSGGEGNQPQHF.

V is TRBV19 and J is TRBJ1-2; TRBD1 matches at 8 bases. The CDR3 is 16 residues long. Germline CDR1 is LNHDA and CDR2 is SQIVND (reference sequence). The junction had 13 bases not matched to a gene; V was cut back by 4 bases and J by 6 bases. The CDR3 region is CASSKTADREGDGYTF. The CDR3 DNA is TGTGCCAGTAGTAAAACCGCGGACAGGGAAGGTGATGGCTACACCTTC. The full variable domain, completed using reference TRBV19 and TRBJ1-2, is DGGITQSPKYLFRKEGQNVTLSCEQNLNHDAMYWYRQDPGQGLRLIYYSQIVNDFQKGDIAEGYSVSREKKESFPLTVTSAQKNPTAFYLCASSKTADREGDGYTFGSGTRLTVV.

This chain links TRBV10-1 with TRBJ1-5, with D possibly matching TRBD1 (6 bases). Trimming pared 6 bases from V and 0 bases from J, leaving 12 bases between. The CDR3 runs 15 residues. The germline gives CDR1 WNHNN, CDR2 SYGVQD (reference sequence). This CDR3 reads CASSETGYSNQPQHF. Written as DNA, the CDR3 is TGCGCCAGCAGCGAGACAGGATATAGCAATCAGCCCCAGCATTTT.

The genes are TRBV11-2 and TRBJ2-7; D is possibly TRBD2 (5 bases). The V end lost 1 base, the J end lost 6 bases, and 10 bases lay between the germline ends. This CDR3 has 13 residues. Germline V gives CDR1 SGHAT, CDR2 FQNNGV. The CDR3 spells CASSLGLEVEQYF. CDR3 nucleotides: TGTGCCAGCAGCTTAGGTCTGGAGGTCGAGCAGTACTTC.

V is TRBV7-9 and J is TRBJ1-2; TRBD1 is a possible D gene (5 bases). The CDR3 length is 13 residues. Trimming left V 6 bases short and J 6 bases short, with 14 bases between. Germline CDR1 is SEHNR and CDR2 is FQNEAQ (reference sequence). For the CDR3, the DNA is TGTGCCAGCAGAGTGGGGGTGGCGCATGGCTACACCTTC. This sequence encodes CASRVGVAHGYTF.

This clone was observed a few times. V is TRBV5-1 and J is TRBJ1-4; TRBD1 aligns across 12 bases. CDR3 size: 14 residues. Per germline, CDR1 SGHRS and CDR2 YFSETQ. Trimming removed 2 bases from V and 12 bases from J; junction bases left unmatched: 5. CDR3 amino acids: CASSLPGQGAELFF. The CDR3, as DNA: TGCGCCAGCAGCTTACCGGGACAGGGGGCGGAACTGTTTTTT.

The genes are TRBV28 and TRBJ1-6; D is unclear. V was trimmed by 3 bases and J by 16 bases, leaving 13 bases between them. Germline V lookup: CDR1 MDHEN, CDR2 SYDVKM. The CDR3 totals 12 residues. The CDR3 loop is CASSLDVKELHF. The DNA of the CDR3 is TGTGCCAGCAGTTTGGACGTAAAAGAGCTCCACTTT.

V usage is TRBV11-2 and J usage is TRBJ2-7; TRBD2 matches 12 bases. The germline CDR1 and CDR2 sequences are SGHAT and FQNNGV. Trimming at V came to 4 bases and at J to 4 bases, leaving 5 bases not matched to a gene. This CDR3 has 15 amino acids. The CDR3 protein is CASSSRTSGIYEQYF. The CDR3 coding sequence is TGTGCCAGCAGCTCCCGGACTAGCGGGATATACGAGCAGTACTTC.

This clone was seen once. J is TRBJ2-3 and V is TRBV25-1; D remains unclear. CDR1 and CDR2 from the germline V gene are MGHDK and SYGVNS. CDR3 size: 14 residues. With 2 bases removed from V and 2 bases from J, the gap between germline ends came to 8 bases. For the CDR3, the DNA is TGTGCCAGCAGTGAAGAGAGTATCACAGATACGCAGTATTTT. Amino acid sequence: CASSEESITDTQYF. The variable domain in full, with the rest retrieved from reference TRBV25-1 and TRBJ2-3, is EADIYQTPRYLVIGTGKKITLECSQTMGHDKMYWYQQDPGMELHLIHYSYGVNSTEKGDLSSESTVSRIRTEHFPLTLESARPSHTSQYLCASSEESITDTQYFGPGTRLTVL.

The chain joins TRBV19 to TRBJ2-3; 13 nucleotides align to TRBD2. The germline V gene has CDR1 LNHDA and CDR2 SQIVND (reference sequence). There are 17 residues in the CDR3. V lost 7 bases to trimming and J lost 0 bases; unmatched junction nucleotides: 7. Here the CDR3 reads CASKELAGGPSTDTQYF. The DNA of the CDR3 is TGTGCCAGTAAGGAACTAGCGGGAGGGCCTAGCACAGATACGCAGTATTTT. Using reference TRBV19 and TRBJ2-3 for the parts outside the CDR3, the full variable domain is DGGITQSPKYLFRKEGQNVTLSCEQNLNHDAMYWYRQDPGQGLRLIYYSQIVNDFQKGDIAEGYSVSREKKESFPLTVTSAQKNPTAFYLCASKELAGGPSTDTQYFGPGTRLTVL.

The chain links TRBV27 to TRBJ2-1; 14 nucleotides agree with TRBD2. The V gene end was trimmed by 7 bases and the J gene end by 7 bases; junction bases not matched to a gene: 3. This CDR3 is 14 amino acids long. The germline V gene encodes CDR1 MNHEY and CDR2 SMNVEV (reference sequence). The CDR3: CASKRTSGRNEQFF. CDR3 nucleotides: TGTGCCAGCAAACGGACTAGCGGGAGGAATGAGCAGTTCTTC.

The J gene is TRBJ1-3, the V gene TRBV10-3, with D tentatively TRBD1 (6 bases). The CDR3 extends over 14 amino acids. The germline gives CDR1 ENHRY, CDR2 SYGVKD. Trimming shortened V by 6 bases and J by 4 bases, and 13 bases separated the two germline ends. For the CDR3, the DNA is TGTGCCATCAGGCAGGGGCCGAGCGGAAACACCATATATTTT. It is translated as CAIRQGPSGNTIYF.

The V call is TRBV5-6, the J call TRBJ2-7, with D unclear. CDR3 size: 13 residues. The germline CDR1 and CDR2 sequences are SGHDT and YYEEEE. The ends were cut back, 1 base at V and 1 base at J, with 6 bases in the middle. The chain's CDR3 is CASSLWQSYEQYF. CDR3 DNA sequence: TGTGCCAGCAGCTTGTGGCAATCCTACGAGCAGTACTTC.

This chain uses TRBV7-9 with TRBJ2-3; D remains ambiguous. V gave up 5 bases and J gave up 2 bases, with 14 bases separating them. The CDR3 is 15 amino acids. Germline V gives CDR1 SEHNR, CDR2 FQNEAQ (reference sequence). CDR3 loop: CASSPLTGYTDTQYF. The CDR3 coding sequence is TGTGCCAGCAGCCCACTCACCGGGTACACAGATACGCAGTATTTT.

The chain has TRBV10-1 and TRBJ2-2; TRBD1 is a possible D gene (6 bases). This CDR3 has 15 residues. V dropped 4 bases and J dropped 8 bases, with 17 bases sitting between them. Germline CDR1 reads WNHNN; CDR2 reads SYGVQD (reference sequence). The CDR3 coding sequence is TGCGCCAGCAGTGCAAGGGGGTCCAGGCTAGGGGAGCTGTTTTTT. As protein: CASSARGSRLGELFF.

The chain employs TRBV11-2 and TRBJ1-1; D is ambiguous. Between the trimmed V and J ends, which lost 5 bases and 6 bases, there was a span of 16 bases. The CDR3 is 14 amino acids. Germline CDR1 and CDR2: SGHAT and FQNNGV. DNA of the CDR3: TGTGCCAGCAGCCAATCCGGTGGACTGGCTGAAGCTTTCTTT. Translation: CASSQSGGLAEAFF.

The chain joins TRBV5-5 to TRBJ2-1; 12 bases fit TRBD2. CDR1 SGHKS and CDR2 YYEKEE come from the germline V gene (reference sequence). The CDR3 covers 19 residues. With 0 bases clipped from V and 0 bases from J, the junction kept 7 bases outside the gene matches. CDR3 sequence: CASSLATSGRRSSYNEQFF. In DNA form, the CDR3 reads TGTGCCAGCAGCTTGGCAACTAGCGGGAGGCGAAGCTCCTACAATGAGCAGTTCTTC.

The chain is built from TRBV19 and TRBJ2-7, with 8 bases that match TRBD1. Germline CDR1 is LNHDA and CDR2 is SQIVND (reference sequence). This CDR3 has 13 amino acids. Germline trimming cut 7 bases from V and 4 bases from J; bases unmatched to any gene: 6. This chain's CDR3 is CASTLGQGYEQYF. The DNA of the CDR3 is TGTGCCAGTACGTTAGGACAGGGTTACGAGCAGTACTTC.

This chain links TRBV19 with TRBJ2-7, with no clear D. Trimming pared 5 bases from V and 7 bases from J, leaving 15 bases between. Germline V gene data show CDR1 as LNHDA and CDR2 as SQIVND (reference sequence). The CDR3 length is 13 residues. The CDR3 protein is CASSGNSQNEQYF. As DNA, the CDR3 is TGTGCCAGTAGTGGTAATAGCCAAAATGAGCAGTACTTC.

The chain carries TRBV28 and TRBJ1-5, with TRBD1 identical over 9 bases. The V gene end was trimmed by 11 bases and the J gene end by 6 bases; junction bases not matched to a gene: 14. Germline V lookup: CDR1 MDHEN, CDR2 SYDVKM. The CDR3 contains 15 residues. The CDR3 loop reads CASLSGTGSSQPQHF. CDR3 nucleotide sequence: TGTGCCTCTCTCTCGGGGACAGGGTCTTCTCAGCCCCAGCATTTT.

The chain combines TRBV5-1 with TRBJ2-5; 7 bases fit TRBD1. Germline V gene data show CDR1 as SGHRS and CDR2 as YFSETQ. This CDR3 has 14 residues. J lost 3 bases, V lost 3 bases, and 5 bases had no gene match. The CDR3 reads CASSSTGWEETQYF. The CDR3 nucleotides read TGCGCCAGCAGCTCGACAGGGTGGGAAGAGACCCAGTACTTC.

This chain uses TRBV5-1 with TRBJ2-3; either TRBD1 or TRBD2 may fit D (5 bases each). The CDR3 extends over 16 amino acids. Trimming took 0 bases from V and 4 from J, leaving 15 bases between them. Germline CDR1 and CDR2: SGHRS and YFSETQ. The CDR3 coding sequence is TGCGCCAGCAGCTTGGCGAGGGGTATGTCCCCAGATACGCAGTATTTT. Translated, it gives CASSLARGMSPDTQYF.

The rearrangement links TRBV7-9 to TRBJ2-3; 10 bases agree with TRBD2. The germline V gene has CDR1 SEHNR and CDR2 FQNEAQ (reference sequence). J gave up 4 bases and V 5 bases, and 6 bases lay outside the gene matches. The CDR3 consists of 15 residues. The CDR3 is CASSAASGRADTQYF. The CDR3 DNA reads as TGTGCCAGCAGCGCGGCTAGCGGGAGAGCAGATACGCAGTATTTT.

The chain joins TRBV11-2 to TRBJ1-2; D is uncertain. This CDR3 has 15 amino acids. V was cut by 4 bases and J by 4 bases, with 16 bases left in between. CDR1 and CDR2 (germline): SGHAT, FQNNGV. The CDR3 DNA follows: TGTGCCAGCAGCTCTCTCATCAGTCCCGCCTATGGCTACACCTTC. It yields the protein CASSSLISPAYGYTF.

CDR3 bases: TGTGCCAGCAGCGCTAGCTGGTATGAGCAGTTCTTC. This translates into CASSASWYEQFF. This sequence joins TRBV2 and TRBJ2-1; possibly TRBD2 for D (5 bases). Trimming removed 6 bases at V and 8 bases at J, with 11 bases between. Germline CDR1 is SNHLY and CDR2 is FYNNEI. CDR3 length: 12 residues.

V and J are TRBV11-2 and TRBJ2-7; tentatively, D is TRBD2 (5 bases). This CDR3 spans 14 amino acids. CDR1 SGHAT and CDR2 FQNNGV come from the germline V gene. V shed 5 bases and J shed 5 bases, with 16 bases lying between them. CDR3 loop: CASSRRLGADEQYF. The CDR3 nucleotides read TGTGCCAGCAGCCGCAGGTTGGGAGCCGACGAGCAGTACTTC.

The CDR3 DNA reads as TGTGCCATTAGAGGCCTAGCGGCTTACAATGAGCAGTTCTTC. Translating it yields CAIRGLAAYNEQFF. The gene calls are TRBV10-3 and TRBJ2-1; 7 nucleotides align to TRBD2. CDR1 is ENHRY and CDR2 is SYGVKD in the germline V gene. This CDR3 contains 14 residues. After removal of 9 bases from V and 4 bases from J, the junction contained 9 bases not matched to a gene.

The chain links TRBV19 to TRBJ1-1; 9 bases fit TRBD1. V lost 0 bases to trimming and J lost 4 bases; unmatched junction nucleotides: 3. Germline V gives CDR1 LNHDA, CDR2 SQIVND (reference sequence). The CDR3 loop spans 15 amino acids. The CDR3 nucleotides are TGTGCCAGTAGTATAGATGTGACAGGGGGCACTGAAGCTTTCTTT. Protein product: CASSIDVTGGTEAFF.

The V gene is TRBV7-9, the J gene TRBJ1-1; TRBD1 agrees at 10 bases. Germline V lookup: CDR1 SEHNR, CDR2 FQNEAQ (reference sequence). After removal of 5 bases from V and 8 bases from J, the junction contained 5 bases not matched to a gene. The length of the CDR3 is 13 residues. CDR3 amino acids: CASSLRTGGEAFF. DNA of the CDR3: TGTGCCAGCAGCCTAAGGACAGGGGGAGAAGCTTTCTTT.

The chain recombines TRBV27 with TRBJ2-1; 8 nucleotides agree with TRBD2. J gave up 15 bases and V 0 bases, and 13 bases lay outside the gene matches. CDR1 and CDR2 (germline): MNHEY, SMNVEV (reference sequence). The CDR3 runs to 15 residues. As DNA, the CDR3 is TGTGCCAGCAGTTTATCCGGGACTAGACGGCCAAGGGTGTTCTTC. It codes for CASSLSGTRRPRVFF.